Included here is one T cell receptor beta chain sequence, with context. Its target is not known. This entry comes from a study of blood T cells in healthy people across ages. General observations from the study: Greater diversity and more naive CD4+ cells were seen in long-lived donors than in aged donors. A strong correlation between TCR beta diversity and naive T cell percentage was seen.

With 1 base removed from V and 0 bases from J, the gap between germline ends came to 4 bases. The CDR3 is made up of 14 amino acids. Germline CDR1 and CDR2: SGHRS and YFSETQ. It was with a sample-barcoded 5' primer and a J-beta primer mix that a second PCR of roughly 7 to 12 cycles was run. One entry per CDR3 protein, called by TCRdb with MiXCR from the 5' RACE reads. Of approximately 800,000 distinct CDR3 sequences in the sample, about 53% are singletons; the top ten hold approximately 40%. Sequences were obtained from blood. This sequence joins TRBV5-1 and TRBJ1-4; D is unresolved. This TCR derives from an elderly man in good health. Here the CDR3 DNA reads TGCGCCAGCAGCTTGACCACAACTAATGAAAAACTGTTTTTT. Translating it yields CASSLTTTNEKLFF.